This TCR beta chain was sequenced in a study of cytomegalovirus exposure and HLA in healthy donors. General observations from the study: The authors later linked a missense DCLRE1C variant to TCR beta V- and J-gene trimming. Association of about 17,000 TCR beta sequences with HLA alleles was found at 0.05 false discovery rate in a later analysis.

Remarks on this clone: As yet, its antigen is unknown.

PCR involved 60 Vbeta and 13 Jbeta primers. Sequenced by immunoSEQ multiplex PCR; TCRdb stores in-frame clones only, minus some. Altogether 130,000 or so clones are present, more than 60% being singletons, with the ten largest covering 3.3%. Source material: PBMCs. The clonotype originates from a man aged 40-49 years in good health and CMV-seronegative.

The CDR3 protein is CASRASMGADTQYF. As DNA, the CDR3 is TGTGCCAGCAGAGCCTCCATGGGAGCAGATACGCAGTATTTT. The rearrangement joins TRBV6-4 to TRBJ2-3; a weak D match, TRBD2 (5 bases). Between the trimmed V and J ends, which lost 6 bases and 4 bases, there was a span of 14 bases. The CDR3 loop spans 14 amino acids. The germline V gene encodes CDR1 MRHNA and CDR2 SNTAGT.